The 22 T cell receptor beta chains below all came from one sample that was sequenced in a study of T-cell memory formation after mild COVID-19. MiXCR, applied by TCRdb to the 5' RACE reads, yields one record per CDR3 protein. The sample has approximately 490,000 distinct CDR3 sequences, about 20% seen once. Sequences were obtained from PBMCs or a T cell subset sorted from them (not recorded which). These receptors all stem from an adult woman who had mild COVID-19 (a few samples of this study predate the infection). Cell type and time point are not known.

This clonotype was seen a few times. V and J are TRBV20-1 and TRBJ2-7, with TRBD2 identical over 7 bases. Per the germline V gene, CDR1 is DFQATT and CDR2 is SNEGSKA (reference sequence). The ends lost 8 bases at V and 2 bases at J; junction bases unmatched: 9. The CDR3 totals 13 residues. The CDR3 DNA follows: TGCAGTCTTCGGGACTATCGAACCTACGAGCAGTACTTC. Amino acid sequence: CSLRDYRTYEQYF.

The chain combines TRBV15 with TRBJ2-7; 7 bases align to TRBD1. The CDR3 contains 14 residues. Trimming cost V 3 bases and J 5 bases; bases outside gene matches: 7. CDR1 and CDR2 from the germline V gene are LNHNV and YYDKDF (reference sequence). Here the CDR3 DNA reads TGTGCCACCAGCAGGGACAGGCGCATCCACGAGCAGTACTTC. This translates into CATSRDRRIHEQYF.

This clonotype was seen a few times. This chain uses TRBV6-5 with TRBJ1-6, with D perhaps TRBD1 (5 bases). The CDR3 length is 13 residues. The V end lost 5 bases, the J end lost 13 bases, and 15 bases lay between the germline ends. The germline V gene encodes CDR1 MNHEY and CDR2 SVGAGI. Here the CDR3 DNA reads TGTGCCAGCAGTACGACAGCGACCCACCCCCTCCACTTT. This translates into CASSTTATHPLHF.

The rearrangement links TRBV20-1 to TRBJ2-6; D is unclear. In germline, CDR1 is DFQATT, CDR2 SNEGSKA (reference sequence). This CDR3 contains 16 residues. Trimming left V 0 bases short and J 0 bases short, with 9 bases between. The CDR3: CSAREVGVSGANVLTF. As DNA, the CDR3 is TGCAGTGCTAGAGAGGTCGGAGTCTCTGGGGCCAACGTCCTGACTTTC.

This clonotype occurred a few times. CDR3 residues: CASKTRDFSYNEQFF. The CDR3 coding sequence is TGTGCCAGCAAAACGCGGGATTTCAGCTACAATGAGCAGTTCTTC. This chain connects TRBV27 to TRBJ2-1; the D gene is possibly TRBD2 (6 bases). Trimming removed 7 bases from V and 3 bases from J, with 16 bases in between. The CDR3 has 15 residues. Germline V gives CDR1 MNHEY, CDR2 SMNVEV (reference sequence).

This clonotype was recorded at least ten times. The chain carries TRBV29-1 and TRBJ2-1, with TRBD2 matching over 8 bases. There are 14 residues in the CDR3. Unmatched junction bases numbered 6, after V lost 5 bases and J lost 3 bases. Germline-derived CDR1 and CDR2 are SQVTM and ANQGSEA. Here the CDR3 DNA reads TGCAGCGTTAGGGTAGCGGGAATCTACAATGAGCAGTTCTTC. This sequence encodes CSVRVAGIYNEQFF.

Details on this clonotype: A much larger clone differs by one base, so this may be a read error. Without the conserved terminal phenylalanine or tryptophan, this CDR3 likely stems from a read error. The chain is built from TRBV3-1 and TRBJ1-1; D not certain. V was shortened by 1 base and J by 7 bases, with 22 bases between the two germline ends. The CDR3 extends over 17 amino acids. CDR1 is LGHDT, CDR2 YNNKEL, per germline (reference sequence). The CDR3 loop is CASSQVLVRSGSGEAFL. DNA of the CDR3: TGTGCCAGCAGCCAAGTCCTTGTCCGCTCGGGGAGTGGTGAAGCTTTCCTT.

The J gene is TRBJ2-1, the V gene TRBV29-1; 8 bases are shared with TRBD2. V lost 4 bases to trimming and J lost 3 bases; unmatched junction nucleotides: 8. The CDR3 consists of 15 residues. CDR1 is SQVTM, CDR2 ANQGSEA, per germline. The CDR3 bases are TGCAGCGTTGTAGGCCGGGAGGGCCGCTACAATGAGCAGTTCTTC. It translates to CSVVGREGRYNEQFF.

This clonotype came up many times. CDR3 sequence (DNA): TGTGCCAGCAGTCCTAGCGGGGCTAGCGGGAGCAGGGAGACCCAGTACTTC. This translates into CASSPSGASGSRETQYF. The rearrangement links TRBV12-3 or TRBV12-4 to TRBJ2-5; 10 bases match TRBD2. The CDR3 contains 17 residues. The V segment lost 5 bases and the J segment 5 bases; nucleotides outside the gene matches: 14.

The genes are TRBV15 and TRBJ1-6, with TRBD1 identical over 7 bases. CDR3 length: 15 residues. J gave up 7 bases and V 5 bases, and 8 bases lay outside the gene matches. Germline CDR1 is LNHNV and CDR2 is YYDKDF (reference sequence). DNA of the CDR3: TGTGCCACCAGCCCCTCCGGGACAGTCAATTCACCCCTCCACTTT. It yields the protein CATSPSGTVNSPLHF.

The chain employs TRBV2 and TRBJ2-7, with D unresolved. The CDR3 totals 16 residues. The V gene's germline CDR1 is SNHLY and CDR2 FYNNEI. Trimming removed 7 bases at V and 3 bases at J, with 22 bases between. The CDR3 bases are TGTGCCAGCACCAGGAGATCCGTCGGTCAGTTCTACGAGCAGTACTTC. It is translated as CASTRRSVGQFYEQYF.

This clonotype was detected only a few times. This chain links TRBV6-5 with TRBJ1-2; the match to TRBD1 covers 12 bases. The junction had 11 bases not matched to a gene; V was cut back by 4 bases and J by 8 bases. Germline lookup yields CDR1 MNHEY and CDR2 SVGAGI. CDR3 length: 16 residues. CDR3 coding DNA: TGTGCCAGCAGTTCCCCCCGGGACAGGGGGCGATTAGGCTACACCTTC. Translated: CASSSPRDRGRLGYTF.

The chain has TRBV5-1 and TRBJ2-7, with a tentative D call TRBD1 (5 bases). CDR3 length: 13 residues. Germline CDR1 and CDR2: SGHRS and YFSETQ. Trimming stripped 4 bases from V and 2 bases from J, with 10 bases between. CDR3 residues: CASSVDTTYEQYF. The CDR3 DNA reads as TGCGCCAGCAGCGTGGACACTACCTACGAGCAGTACTTC. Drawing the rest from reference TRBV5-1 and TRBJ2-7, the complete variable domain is KAGVTQTPRYLIKTRGQQVTLSCSPISGHRSVSWYQQTPGQGLQFLFEYFSETQRNKGNFPGRFSGRQFSNSRSEMNVSTLELGDSALYLCASSVDTTYEQYFGPGTRLTVT.

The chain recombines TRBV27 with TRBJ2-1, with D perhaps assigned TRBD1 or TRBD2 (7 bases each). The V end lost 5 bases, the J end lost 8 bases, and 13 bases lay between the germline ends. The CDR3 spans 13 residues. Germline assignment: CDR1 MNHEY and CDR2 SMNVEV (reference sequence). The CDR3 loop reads CASSTQGRDEQFF. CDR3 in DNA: TGTGCCAGCAGTACACAGGGGAGGGATGAGCAGTTCTTC.

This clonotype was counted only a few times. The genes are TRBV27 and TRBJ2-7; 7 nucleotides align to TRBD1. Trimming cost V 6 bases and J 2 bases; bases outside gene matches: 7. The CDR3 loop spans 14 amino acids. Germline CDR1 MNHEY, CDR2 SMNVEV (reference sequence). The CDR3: CASRNYGTAYEQYF. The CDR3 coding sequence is TGTGCCAGCAGGAACTACGGGACAGCCTACGAGCAGTACTTC.

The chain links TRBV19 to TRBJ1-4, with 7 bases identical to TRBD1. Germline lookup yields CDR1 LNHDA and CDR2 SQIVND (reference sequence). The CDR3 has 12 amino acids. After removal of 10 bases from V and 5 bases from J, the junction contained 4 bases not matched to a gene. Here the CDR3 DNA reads TGTGCCATTGACAGGGAAAATGAAAAACTGTTTTTT. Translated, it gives CAIDRENEKLFF.

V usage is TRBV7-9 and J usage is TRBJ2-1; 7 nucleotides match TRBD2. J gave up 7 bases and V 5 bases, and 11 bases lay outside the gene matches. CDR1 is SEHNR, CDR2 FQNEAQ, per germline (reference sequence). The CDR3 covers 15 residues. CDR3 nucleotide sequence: TGTGCCAGCAGCCCCCGGGACTATTCGTTAAATGAGCAGTTCTTC. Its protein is CASSPRDYSLNEQFF.

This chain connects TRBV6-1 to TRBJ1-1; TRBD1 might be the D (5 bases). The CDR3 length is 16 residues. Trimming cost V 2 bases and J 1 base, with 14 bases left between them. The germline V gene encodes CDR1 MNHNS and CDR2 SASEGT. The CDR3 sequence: CASSELRGTANTEAFF. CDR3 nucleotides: TGTGCCAGCAGTGAACTGAGGGGCACCGCGAACACTGAAGCTTTCTTT.

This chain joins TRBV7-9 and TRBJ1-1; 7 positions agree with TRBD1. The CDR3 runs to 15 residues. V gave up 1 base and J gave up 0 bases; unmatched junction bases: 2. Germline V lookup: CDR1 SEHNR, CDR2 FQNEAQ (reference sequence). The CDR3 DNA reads TGTGCCAGCAGCTTAGAAGGACAGGTGAACACTGAAGCTTTCTTT. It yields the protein CASSLEGQVNTEAFF.

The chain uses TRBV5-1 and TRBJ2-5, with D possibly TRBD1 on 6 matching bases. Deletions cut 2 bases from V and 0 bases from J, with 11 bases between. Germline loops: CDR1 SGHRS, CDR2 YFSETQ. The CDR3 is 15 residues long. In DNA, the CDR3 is TGCGCCAGCAGCTTAGCGGACAGCTACCAAGAGACCCAGTACTTC. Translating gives CASSLADSYQETQYF.

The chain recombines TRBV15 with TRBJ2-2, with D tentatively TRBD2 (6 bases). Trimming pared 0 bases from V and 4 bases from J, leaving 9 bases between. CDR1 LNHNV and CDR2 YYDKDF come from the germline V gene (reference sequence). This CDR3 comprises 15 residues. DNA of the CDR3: TGTGCCACCAGCAGAGACGGGAGCGGCACCGGGGAGCTGTTTTTT. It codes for CATSRDGSGTGELFF.

CDR3 protein: CASSPRGGYTEAFF. Written as DNA, the CDR3 is TGTGCCAGCAGCCCGCGGGGAGGGTATACTGAAGCTTTCTTT. The chain joins TRBV7-6 to TRBJ1-1, with D unclear. V lost 5 bases, J lost 5 bases, and 15 bases lay in between. The germline gives CDR1 SGHVS, CDR2 FNYEAQ. The CDR3 contains 14 residues.